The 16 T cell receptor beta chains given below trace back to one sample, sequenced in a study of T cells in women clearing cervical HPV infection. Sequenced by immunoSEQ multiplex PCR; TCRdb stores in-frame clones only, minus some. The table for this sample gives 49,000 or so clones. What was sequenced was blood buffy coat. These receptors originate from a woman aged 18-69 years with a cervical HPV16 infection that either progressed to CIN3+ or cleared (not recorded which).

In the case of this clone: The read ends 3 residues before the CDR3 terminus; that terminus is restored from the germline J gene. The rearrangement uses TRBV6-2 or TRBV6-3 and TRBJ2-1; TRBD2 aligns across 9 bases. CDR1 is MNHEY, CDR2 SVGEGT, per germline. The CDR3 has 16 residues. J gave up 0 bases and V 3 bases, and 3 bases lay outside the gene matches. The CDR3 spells CASSYKREVSYNEQFF. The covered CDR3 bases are TGTGCCAGCAGTTATAAGCGGGAGGTCTCCTACAATGAG.

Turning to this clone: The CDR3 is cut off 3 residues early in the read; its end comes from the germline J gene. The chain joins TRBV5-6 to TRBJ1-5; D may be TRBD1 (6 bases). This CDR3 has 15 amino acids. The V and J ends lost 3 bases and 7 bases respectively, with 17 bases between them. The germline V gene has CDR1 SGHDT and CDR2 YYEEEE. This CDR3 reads CASSSQSGEGQPQHF. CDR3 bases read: TGTGCCAGCAGCTCCCAGTCAGGGGAAGGGCAGCCC.

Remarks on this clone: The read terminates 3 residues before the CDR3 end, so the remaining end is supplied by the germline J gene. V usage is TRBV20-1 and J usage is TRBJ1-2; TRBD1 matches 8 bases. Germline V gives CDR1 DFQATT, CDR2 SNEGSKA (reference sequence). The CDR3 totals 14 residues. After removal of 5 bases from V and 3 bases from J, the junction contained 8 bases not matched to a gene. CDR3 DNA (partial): TGCAGTGCTCCACTTCAGGGGGCGGACTATGGC. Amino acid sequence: CSAPLQGADYG. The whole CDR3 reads CSAPLQGADYGYTF.

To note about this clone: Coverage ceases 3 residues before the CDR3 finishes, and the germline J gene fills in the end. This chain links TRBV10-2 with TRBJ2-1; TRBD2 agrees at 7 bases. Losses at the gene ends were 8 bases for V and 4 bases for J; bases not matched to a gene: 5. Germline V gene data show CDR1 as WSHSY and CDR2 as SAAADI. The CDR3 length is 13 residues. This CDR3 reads CASWTSRYNEQFF. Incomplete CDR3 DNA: TGCGCCAGCTGGACTAGTAGGTACAATGAG.

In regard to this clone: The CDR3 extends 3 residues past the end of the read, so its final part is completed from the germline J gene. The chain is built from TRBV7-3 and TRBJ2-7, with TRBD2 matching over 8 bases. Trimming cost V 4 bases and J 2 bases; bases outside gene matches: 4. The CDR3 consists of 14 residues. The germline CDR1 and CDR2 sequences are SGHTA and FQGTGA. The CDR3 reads CASSSGTRPYEQYF. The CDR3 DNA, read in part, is TGTGCCAGCAGCTCCGGGACTAGGCCCTACGAG.

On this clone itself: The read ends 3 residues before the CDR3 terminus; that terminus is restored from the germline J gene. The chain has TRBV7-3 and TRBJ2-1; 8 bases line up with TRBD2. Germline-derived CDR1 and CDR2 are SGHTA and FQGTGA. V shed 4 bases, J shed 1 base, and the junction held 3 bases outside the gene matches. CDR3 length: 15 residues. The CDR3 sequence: CASSYQRESYNEQFF. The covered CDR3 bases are TGTGCCAGCAGCTACCAGCGGGAGTCCTACAATGAG.

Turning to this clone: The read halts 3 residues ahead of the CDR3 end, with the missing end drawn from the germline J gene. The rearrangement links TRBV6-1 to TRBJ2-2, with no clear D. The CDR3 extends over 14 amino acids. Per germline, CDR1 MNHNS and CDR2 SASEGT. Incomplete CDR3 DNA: TGTGCCAGCAGTGCACGGTCAACTAATGAAAAG. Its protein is CASSARSTNEK. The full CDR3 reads CASSARSTNEKLFF.

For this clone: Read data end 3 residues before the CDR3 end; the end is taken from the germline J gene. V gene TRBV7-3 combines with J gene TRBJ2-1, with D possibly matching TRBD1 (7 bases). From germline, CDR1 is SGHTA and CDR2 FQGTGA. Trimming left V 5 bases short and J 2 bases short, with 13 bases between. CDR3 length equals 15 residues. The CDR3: CASSLRGVTYNEQFF. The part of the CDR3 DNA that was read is TGTGCCAGCAGCCTCAGGGGGGTAACCTACAATGAG.

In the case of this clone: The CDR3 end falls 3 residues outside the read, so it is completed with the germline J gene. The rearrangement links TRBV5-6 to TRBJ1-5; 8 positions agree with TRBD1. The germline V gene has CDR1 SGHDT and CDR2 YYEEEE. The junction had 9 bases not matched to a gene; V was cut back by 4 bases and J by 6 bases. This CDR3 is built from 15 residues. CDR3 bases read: TGTGCCAGCAGCGTACAGGGGGATAATAGTCAGCCC. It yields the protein CASSVQGDNSQP. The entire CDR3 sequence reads CASSVQGDNSQPQHF.

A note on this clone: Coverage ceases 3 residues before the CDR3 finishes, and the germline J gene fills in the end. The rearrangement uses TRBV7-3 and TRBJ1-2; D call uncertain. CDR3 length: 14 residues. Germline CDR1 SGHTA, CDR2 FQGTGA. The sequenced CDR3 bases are TGTGCCAGCAGCCGATTAGCGGGAGTGAATGAC. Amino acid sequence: CASSRLAGVND. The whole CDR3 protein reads CASSRLAGVNDYTF.

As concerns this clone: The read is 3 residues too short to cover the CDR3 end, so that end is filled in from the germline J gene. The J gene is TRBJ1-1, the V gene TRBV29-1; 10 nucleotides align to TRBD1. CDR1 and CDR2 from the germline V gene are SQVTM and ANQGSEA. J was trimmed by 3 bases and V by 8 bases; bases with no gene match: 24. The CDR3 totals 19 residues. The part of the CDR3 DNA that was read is TGCAGCTCTTGGGGAACCGGGACAGGGGAATTTTGGGTTGACACTGAA. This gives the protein CSSWGTGTGEFWVDTE. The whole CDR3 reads CSSWGTGTGEFWVDTEAFF.

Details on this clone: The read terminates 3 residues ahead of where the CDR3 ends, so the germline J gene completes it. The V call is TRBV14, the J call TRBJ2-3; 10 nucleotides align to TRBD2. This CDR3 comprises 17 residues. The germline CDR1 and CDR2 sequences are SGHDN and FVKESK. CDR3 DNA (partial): TGTGCCAGCAGCCAAGAACGGGCTAGCGGGAGCTTGGAGACG. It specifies CASSQERASGSLET. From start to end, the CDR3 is CASSQERASGSLETQYF.

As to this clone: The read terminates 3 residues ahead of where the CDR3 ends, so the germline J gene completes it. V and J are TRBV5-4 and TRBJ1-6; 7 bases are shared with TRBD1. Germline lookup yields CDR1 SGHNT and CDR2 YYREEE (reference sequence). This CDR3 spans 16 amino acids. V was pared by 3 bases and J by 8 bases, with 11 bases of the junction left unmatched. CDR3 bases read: TGTGCCAGCAGCTCCGGGACAGCTTCTGGTCATTCACCC. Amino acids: CASSSGTASGHSP. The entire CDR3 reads CASSSGTASGHSPLHF.

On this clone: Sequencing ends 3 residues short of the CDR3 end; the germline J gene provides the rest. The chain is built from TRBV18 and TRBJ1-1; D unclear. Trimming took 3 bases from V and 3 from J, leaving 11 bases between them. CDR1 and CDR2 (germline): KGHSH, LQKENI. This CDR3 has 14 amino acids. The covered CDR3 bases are TGTGCCAGCTCACCGCAGGCCTTTTACACTGAA. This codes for CASSPQAFYTE. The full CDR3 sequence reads CASSPQAFYTEAFF. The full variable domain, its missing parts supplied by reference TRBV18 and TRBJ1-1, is NAGVMQNPRHLVRRRGQEARLRCSPMKGHSHVYWYRQLPEEGLKFMVYLQKENIIDESGMPKERFSAEFPKEGPSILRIQQVVRGDSAAYFCASSPQAFYTEAFFGQGTRLTVV.

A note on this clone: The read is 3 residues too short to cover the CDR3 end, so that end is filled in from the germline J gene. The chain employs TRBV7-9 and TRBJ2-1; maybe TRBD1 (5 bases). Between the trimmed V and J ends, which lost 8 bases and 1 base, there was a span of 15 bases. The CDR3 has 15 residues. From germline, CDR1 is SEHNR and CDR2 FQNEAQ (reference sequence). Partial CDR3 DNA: TGTGCCAGCCAAAAGCTAACAGGTTCCTACAATGAG. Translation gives CASQKLTGSYNE. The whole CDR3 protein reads CASQKLTGSYNEQFF.

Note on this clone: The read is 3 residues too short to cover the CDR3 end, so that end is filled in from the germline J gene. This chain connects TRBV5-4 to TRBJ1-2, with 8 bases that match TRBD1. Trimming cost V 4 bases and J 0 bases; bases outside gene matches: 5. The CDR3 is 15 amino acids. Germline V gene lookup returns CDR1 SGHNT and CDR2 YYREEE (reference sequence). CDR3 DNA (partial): TGTGCCAGCAGCGTAGGGACAGGAACTAACTATGGC. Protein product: CASSVGTGTNYG. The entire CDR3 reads CASSVGTGTNYGYTF.